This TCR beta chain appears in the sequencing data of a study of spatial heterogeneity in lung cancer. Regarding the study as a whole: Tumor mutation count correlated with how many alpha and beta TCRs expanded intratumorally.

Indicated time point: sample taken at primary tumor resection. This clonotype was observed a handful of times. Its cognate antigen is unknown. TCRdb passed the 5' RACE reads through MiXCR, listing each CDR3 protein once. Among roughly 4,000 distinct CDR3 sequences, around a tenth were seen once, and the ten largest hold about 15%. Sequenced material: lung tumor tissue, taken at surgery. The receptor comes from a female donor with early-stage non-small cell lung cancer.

For the CDR3, the DNA is TGCGCCAGCAGCCAAGATCCCGAATACGAGCAGTACTTC. Amino acid sequence: CASSQDPEYEQYF. V and J are TRBV4-3 and TRBJ2-7, with D uncertain. Germline V gene lookup returns CDR1 LGHNA and CDR2 YSLEER. V shed 0 bases and J shed 4 bases, with 7 bases lying between them. This CDR3 contains 13 residues.